This entry lists 5 T cell receptor beta chains sequenced from one sample in a study of human T cells and chemical hapten exposure. TCRdb re-called the RACE reads through MiXCR, storing one row per CDR3 protein. The data contain 75,000 to 100,000 distinct CDR3 sequences, roughly 10% of them singletons. Time point noted: patch test 1, 2 weeks after DPC sensitization. Treatment reported: therapeutic diphenylcyclopropenone sensitization with weekly scalp DPC. This material consisted of whole blood, taken in connection with sensitization to the hapten diphenylcyclopropenone (DPC). The receptor set was obtained from a man aged 40-55 years with alopecia areata. Some clones in this sample may be carry-over from other donors' samples.

This clonotype was recorded a few times. This CDR3 is CASSLQGRESYEQYF. CDR3 in DNA: TGTGCCAGCAGCTTACAGGGGCGGGAGTCGTACGAGCAGTACTTC. V gene TRBV7-3 combines with J gene TRBJ2-7; D is possibly TRBD2 (7 bases). Trimming left V 2 bases short and J 4 bases short, with 15 bases between. Germline assignment: CDR1 SGHTA and CDR2 FQGTGA. The CDR3 contains 15 residues.

The sample holds a few counts of this clonotype. The chain couples TRBV6-1 to TRBJ1-1; TRBD1 matches at 9 bases. The CDR3 covers 14 residues. CDR1 and CDR2 from the germline V gene are MNHNS and SASEGT. Unmatched junction bases numbered 8, after V lost 4 bases and J lost 8 bases. The CDR3 region has the DNA TGTGCCAGCAGTGCGGGACAGGGCGTCGACGAAGCTTTCTTT. The encoded protein is CASSAGQGVDEAFF.

The V call is TRBV5-1, the J call TRBJ1-1, with TRBD1 matching over 10 bases. J lost 0 bases, V lost 4 bases, and 9 bases had no gene match. This CDR3 is built from 17 residues. The germline V gene has CDR1 SGHRS and CDR2 YFSETQ. The CDR3 region is CASSPGQGVTMNTEAFF. Written as DNA, the CDR3 is TGCGCCAGCAGCCCCGGACAGGGGGTTACCATGAACACTGAAGCTTTCTTT.

V gene TRBV27 combines with J gene TRBJ2-7; TRBD2 is a possible D gene (6 bases). Germline loops: CDR1 MNHEY, CDR2 SMNVEV (reference sequence). V was clipped by 6 bases and J by 5 bases, with 17 bases between them. CDR3 length: 14 amino acids. In DNA, the CDR3 is TGTGCCAGCAGCCCTCGATGGGGGGAAAACGAGCAGTACTTC. As protein: CASSPRWGENEQYF.

This chain uses TRBV24-1 with TRBJ2-5; tentative D call: TRBD2 (5 bases). CDR1 is KGHDR, CDR2 SFDVKD, per germline. V was clipped by 4 bases and J by 0 bases, with 14 bases between them. The CDR3 sequence is 16 residues long. The DNA for the CDR3 is TGTGCCACCAGTGACCGAACCCCGGGGTACCAAGAGACCCAGTACTTC. As protein: CATSDRTPGYQETQYF.